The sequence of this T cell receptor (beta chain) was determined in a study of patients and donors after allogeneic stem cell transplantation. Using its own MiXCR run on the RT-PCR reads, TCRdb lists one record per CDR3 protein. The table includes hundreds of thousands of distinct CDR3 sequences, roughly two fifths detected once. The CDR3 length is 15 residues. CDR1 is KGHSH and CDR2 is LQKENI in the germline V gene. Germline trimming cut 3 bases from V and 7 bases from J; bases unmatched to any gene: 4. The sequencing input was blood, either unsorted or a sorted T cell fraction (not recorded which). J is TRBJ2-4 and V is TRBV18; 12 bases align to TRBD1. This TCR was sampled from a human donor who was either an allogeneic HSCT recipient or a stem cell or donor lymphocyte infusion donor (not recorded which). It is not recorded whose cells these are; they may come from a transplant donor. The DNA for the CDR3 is TGTGCCAGCTCACCTGGGACAGGGGGCGCGAACATTCAGTACTTC. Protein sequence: CASSPGTGGANIQYF. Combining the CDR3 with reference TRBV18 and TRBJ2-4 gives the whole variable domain NAGVMQNPRHLVRRRGQEARLRCSPMKGHSHVYWYRQLPEEGLKFMVYLQKENIIDESGMPKERFSAEFPKEGPSILRIQQVVRGDSAAYFCASSPGTGGANIQYFGAGTRLSVL.